The rows below give T cell receptor beta chains drawn from one sample of a study of tumor and adjacent non-tumor tissue in lung cancer. TCRdb recomputed calls from the multiplex PCR reads with MiXCR, one row per CDR3 protein. The sample gives around 76,000 distinct CDR3 sequences, approximately 82% of which show up once; 40% is in the top ten. The sample comprised distant non-tumor lung tissue. The receptors were gathered from a man aged 70-80 years with non-small cell lung cancer. CDR3s include the opening cysteine and the closing phenylalanine or tryptophan. D genes are given only for firm matches. Clone size is shown for a subset of rows, as once, few, many or a class of expanded clone.

abundance | d_gene | j_gene | v_gene | CDR3nt | CDR3aa
once | . | TRBJ2-7 | TRBV13 | TGTGCCAGTAGCTCAACCACGGGGGACGAGCATTACTTC | CASSSTTGDEHYF
. | . | TRBJ2-7 | TRBV23-1 | TGCGCCAATGCTCTAGCCTACGAGCAGTACTTC | CANALAYEQYF
. | . | TRBJ2-3 | TRBV10-1 | TGCGCCAGTAGTGATGGGGCGGTTGGCACAGATACGCAGTATTTT | CASSDGAVGTDTQYF
. | TRBD1 | TRBJ2-5 | TRBV11-2 | TGTGCCTGCAGCCTGGGGACAGTTGGGCAAGAGAACCAGTACTTC | CACSLGTVGQENQYF
. | . | TRBJ2-2 | TRBV6-5 | TGTGCCAGCAGTTACGTGATAGGGAACACCAGGGAGCTGTTTTTT | CASSYVIGNTRELFF
. | TRBD2 | TRBJ2-7 | TRBV20-1 | TGTATTCTTAGAGAAGGACTAGCGGGGACCTACGAGCAGTACTTC | CILREGLAGTYEQYF
. | . | TRBJ1-2 | TRBV6-6 | TGTACCAGGAGCCCTAGACAGGTCTCAAGGCGCTACACCTTC | CTRSPRQVSRRYTF
. | . | TRBJ1-1 | TRBV11-3 | TGCGCCAGCAGAGGACAGAGTAGGACTGAAGCATTCTTT | CASRGQSRTEAFF
. | TRBD2 | TRBJ2-5 | TRBV20-1 | TGCAGTGCTAAAGTTCGAGCGGGAGGCCCCCGGACCCAGTACTTC | CSAKVRAGGPRTQYF
. | . | TRBJ2-2 | TRBV6-2/TRBV6-3 | TGTACCATCAGCAGAATTAACACCGGGGAGCTGTTTTTT | CTISRINTGELFF
. | TRBD2 | TRBJ2-1 | TRBV4-2 | TGTGCCAGCAGCCAAGTGCGCGGGAGCGACAATAAGCGGTTCTTC | CASSQVRGSDNKRFF